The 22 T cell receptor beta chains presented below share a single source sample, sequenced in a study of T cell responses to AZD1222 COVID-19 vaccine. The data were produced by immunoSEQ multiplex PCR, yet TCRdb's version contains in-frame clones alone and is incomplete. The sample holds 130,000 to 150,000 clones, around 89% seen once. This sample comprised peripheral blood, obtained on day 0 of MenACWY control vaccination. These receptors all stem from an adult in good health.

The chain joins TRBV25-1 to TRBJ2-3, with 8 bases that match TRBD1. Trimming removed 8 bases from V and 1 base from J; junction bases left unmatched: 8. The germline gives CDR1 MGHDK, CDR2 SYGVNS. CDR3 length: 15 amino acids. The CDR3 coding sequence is TGTGCCAGCTCTGAAGGACAGGGCCGCACAGATACGCAGTATTTT. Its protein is CASSEGQGRTDTQYF.

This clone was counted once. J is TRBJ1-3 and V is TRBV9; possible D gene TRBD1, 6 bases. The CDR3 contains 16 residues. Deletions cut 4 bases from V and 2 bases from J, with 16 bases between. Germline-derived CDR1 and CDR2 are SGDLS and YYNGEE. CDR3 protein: CASSPLGQGAGNTIYF. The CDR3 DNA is TGTGCCAGCAGCCCTTTGGGACAAGGAGCTGGAAACACCATATATTTT.

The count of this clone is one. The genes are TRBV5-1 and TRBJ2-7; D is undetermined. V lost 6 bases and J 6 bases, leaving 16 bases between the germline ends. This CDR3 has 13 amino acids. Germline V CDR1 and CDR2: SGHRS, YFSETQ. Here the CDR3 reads CASTEPKGSEQYF. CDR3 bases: TGCGCCAGCACCGAGCCGAAGGGAAGCGAGCAGTACTTC.

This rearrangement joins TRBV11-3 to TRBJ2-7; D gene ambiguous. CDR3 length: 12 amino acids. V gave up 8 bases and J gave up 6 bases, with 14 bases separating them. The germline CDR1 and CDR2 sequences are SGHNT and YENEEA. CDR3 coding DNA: TGTGCCAGCGGATTTGTAAAGGGCGAGCAGTACTTC. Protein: CASGFVKGEQYF.

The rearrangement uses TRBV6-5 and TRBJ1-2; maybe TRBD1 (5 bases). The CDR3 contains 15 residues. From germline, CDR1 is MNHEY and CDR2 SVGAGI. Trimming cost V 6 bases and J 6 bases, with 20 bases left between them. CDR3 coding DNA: TGTGCCAGCAGCCAAGAGGAGGGGCGATTAGATGGCTACACCTTC. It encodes CASSQEEGRLDGYTF.

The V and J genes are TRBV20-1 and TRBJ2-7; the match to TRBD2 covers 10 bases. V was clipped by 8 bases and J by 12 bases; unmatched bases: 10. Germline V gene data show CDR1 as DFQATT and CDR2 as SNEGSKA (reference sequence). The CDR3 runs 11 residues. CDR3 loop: CSSWTSGSGYF. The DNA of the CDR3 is TGCAGTTCCTGGACTAGCGGCTCAGGGTACTTC.

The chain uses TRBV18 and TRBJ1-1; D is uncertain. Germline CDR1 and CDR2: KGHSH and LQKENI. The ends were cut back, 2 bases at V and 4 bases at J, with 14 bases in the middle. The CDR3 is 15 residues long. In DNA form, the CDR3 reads TGTGCCAGCTCACCAAGTAACAGTCCGAGCACTGAAGCTTTCTTT. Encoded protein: CASSPSNSPSTEAFF.

CDR3 sequence (DNA): TGCGCCAGCAGCCCACCCGGAACAGGGACGAGTGGCTACACCTTC. Protein sequence: CASSPPGTGTSGYTF. This chain joins TRBV5-1 and TRBJ1-2, with D possibly being TRBD1 (6 bases). From germline, CDR1 is SGHRS and CDR2 YFSETQ. CDR3 length: 15 residues. The V end was cut by 4 bases, the J end by 7 bases, with 20 bases between.

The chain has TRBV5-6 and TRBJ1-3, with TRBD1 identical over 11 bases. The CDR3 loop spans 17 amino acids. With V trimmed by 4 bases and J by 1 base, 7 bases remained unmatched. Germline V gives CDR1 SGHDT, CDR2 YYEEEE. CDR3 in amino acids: CASSKVGQGASGNTIYF. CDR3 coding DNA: TGTGCCAGCAGCAAAGTCGGACAGGGGGCGTCTGGAAACACCATATATTTT.

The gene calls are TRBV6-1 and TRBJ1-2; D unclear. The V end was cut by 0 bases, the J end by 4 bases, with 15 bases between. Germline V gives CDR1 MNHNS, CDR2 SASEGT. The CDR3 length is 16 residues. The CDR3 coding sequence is TGTGCCAGCAGTGAAGCCTTGGTGGGCGCCGGCTATGGCTACACCTTC. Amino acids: CASSEALVGAGYGYTF.

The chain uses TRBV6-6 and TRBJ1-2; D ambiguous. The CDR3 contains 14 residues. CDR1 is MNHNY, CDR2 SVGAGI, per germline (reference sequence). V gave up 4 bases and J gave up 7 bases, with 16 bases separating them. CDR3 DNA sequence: TGTGCCAGCAGTTCAGCTCCCCGGTGGAGTGGCTACACCTTC. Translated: CASSSAPRWSGYTF.

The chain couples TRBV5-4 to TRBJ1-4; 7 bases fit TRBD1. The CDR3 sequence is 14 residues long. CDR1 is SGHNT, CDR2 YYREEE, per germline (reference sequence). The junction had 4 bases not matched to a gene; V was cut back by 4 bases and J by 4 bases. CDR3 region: CASSRQGLNEKLFF. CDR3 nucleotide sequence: TGTGCCAGCAGCCGACAGGGCCTTAATGAAAAACTGTTTTTT.

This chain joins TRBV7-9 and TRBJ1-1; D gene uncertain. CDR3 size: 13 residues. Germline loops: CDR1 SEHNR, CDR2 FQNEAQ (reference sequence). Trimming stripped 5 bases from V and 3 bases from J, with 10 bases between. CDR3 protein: CASSPSTYTEAFF. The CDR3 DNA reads TGTGCCAGCAGCCCCAGCACCTACACTGAAGCTTTCTTT.

The CDR3 region is CASSPAWGSWEKLFF. The CDR3 DNA follows: TGTGCCAGTAGTCCCGCTTGGGGATCCTGGGAAAAACTGTTTTTT. This rearrangement joins TRBV19 to TRBJ1-4; no clear D gene. Germline loops: CDR1 LNHDA, CDR2 SQIVND (reference sequence). Trimming left V 5 bases short and J 8 bases short, with 18 bases between. The CDR3 length is 15 residues.

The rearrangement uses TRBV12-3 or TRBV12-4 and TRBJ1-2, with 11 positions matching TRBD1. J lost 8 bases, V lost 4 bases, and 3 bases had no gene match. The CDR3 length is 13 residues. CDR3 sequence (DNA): TGTGCCAGCAGTTCGGACAGGGGGCGAGGCTACACCTTC. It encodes CASSSDRGRGYTF.

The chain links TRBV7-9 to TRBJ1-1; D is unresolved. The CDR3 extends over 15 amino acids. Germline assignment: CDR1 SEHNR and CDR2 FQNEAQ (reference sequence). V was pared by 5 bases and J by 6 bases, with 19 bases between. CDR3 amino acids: CASSPALLFSSEAFF. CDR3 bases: TGTGCCAGCAGCCCCGCCCTCCTCTTCTCTTCTGAAGCTTTCTTT.

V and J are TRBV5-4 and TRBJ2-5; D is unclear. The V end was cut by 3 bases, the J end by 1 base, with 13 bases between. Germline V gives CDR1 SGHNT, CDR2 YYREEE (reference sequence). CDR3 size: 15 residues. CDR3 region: CASSSWLSGQETQYF. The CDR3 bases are TGTGCCAGCAGCTCCTGGTTGAGTGGCCAAGAGACCCAGTACTTC.

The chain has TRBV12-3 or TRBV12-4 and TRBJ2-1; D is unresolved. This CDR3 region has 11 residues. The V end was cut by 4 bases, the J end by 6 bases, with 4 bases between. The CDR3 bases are TGTGCCAGCAGTTACAGCAATGAGCAGTTCTTC. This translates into CASSYSNEQFF.

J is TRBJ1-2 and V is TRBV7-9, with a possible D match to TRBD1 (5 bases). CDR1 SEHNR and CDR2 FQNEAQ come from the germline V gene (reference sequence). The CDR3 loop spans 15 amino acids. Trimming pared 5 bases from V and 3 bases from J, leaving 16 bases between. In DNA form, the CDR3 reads TGTGCCAGCAGCGAGGGGCGTCAACGGGACTATGGCTACACCTTC. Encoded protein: CASSEGRQRDYGYTF. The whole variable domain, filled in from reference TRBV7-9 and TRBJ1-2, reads DTGVSQNPRHKITKRGQNVTFRCDPISEHNRLYWYRQTLGQGPEFLTYFQNEAQLEKSRLLSDRFSAERPKGSFSTLEIQRTEQGDSAMYLCASSEGRQRDYGYTFGSGTRLTVV.

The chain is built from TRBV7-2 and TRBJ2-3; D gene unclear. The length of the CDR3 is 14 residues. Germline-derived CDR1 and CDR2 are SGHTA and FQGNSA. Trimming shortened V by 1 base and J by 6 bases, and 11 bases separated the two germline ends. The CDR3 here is CASSLDPVRDTQYF. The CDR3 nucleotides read TGTGCCAGCAGCTTAGACCCGGTTCGGGATACGCAGTATTTT.

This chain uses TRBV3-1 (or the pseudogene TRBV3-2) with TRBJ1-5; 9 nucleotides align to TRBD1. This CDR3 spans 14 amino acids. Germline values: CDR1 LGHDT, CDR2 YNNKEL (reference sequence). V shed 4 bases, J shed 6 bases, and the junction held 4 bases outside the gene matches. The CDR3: CASSPGTGFQPQHF. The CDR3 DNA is TGTGCCAGCAGCCCCGGGACAGGGTTTCAGCCCCAGCATTTT.

DNA for the CDR3: TGTGCCAGCAGTTTAAAGGGATTGGTCTATGGCTACACCTTC. Protein product: CASSLKGLVYGYTF. This sequence joins TRBV27 and TRBJ1-2; unclear D gene. The germline V gene has CDR1 MNHEY and CDR2 SMNVEV (reference sequence). V was cut by 2 bases and J by 4 bases, with 11 bases left in between. The CDR3 contains 14 residues.